A single sample gave rise to the 32 T cell receptor beta chains below, sequenced in a study of blood T cell repertoires in COVID-19. The table came from immunoSEQ multiplex PCR; TCRdb's copy has only in-frame clones and leaves some out. Of fewer than 350,000 clones in the sample, 75% to 95% were seen once. Specimen: peripheral blood. The receptors derive from a woman aged 30 to 39 with COVID-19, enrolled during active disease.

The chain uses TRBV2 and TRBJ2-4; weak D call: TRBD2 (5 bases). The CDR3 sequence is 16 residues long. Trimming took off 6 bases at V and 1 base at J, with 16 bases between the two ends. Germline V gene lookup returns CDR1 SNHLY and CDR2 FYNNEI. The CDR3 sequence: CASSALDSGAKNIQYF. DNA of the CDR3: TGTGCCAGCAGCGCTTTGGACTCGGGGGCCAAAAACATTCAGTACTTC.

Turning to this clone: This CDR3 is also generated by other DNA sequences in the sample. This chain joins TRBV28 and TRBJ1-5; D gene ambiguous. V lost 2 bases, J lost 5 bases, and 4 bases lay in between. Germline CDR1 MDHEN, CDR2 SYDVKM. This CDR3 is built from 12 residues. The DNA of the CDR3 is TGTGCCAGCAGTTTACGGGATCAGCCCCAGCATTTT. It is translated as CASSLRDQPQHF.

The genes are TRBV6-4 and TRBJ2-2; 10 nucleotides line up with TRBD2. From germline, CDR1 is MRHNA and CDR2 SNTAGT. The ends lost 5 bases at V and 4 bases at J; junction bases unmatched: 1. The CDR3 totals 14 residues. The CDR3 coding sequence is TGTGCCAGCAGTCGACTAGCGGGCACCGGGGAGCTGTTTTTT. This gives the protein CASSRLAGTGELFF.

The chain employs TRBV6-5 and TRBJ2-1; D perhaps matches TRBD2 (5 bases). This CDR3 has 13 amino acids. V lost 6 bases and J 3 bases, leaving 9 bases between the germline ends. In germline, CDR1 is MNHEY, CDR2 SVGAGI. CDR3 nucleotides: TGTGCCAGCAGACCCGGACTCTACAATGAGCAGTTCTTC. Translating gives CASRPGLYNEQFF.

This clone was seen only once. The V and J genes are TRBV11-2 and TRBJ2-1, with 8 bases fitting TRBD2. Germline V gene lookup returns CDR1 SGHAT and CDR2 FQNNGV. The J segment lost 5 bases and the V segment lost 2 bases, leaving 5 bases of the junction unmatched. The CDR3 length is 15 residues. This CDR3 is CASSLPGGPDNEQFF. The CDR3 bases are TGTGCCAGCAGCTTACCGGGAGGGCCGGACAATGAGCAGTTCTTC. The full variable domain, rest sourced from reference TRBV11-2 and TRBJ2-1, is EAGVAQSPRYKIIEKRQSVAFWCNPISGHATLYWYQQILGQGPKLLIQFQNNGVVDDSQLPKDRFSAERLKGVDSTLKIQPAKLEDSAVYLCASSLPGGPDNEQFFGPGTRLTVL.

This clone has only one observation. The chain is built from TRBV10-3 and TRBJ2-7; tentative D call: TRBD2 (6 bases). The germline V gene has CDR1 ENHRY and CDR2 SYGVKD. Trimming removed 7 bases from V and 2 bases from J, with 15 bases in between. The CDR3 totals 14 residues. CDR3 region: CAITDPGSTYEQYF. The CDR3 nucleotides read TGTGCCATCACCGACCCCGGGAGCACCTACGAGCAGTACTTC.

This rearrangement joins TRBV5-8 to TRBJ1-5, with D possibly matching TRBD1 (6 bases). The germline gives CDR1 SGHTS, CDR2 YDEGEE. CDR3 length equals 20 residues. Trimming left V 4 bases short and J 0 bases short, with 26 bases between. The DNA of the CDR3 is TGTGCCAGCAGCCCTAGGGGAAAACAGGGAACGGGATATAGCAATCAGCCCCAGCATTTT. Amino acids: CASSPRGKQGTGYSNQPQHF.

V and J are TRBV19 and TRBJ2-4; 9 bases align to TRBD2. The junction had 6 bases not matched to a gene; V was cut back by 5 bases and J by 1 base. This CDR3 is 16 amino acids long. Germline-derived CDR1 and CDR2 are LNHDA and SQIVND (reference sequence). The CDR3 here is CASSPVAGAAKNIQYF. The CDR3 coding sequence is TGTGCCAGTAGTCCTGTAGCGGGAGCGGCCAAAAACATTCAGTACTTC. The variable domain in full, completed from reference TRBV19 and TRBJ2-4, reads DGGITQSPKYLFRKEGQNVTLSCEQNLNHDAMYWYRQDPGQGLRLIYYSQIVNDFQKGDIAEGYSVSREKKESFPLTVTSAQKNPTAFYLCASSPVAGAAKNIQYFGAGTRLSVL.

This chain joins TRBV9 and TRBJ2-2; 9 nucleotides match TRBD1. CDR1 and CDR2 (germline): SGDLS, YYNGEE. The CDR3 extends over 16 amino acids. V was pared by 0 bases and J by 5 bases, with 5 bases of the junction left unmatched. The CDR3 nucleotides read TGTGCCAGCAGCGTAGTACGGACAGGGGAAACCGGGGAGCTGTTTTTT. As protein: CASSVVRTGETGELFF.

The chain combines TRBV12-3 or TRBV12-4 with TRBJ1-1; D is ambiguous. This CDR3 has 13 residues. Between the trimmed V and J ends, which lost 1 base and 3 bases, there was a span of 6 bases. Written as DNA, the CDR3 is TGTGCCAGCAGTTTAGGGCAGGACACTGAAGCTTTCTTT. This sequence encodes CASSLGQDTEAFF.

This clone was seen only once. The gene calls are TRBV2 and TRBJ2-7; 8 positions match TRBD2. Unmatched junction bases numbered 8, after V lost 5 bases and J lost 5 bases. Germline V lookup: CDR1 SNHLY, CDR2 FYNNEI. The CDR3 contains 14 residues. CDR3 DNA sequence: TGTGCCAGCAGTAGGACTAGCAATAGAGACGAGCAGTACTTC. It encodes CASSRTSNRDEQYF.

The chain recombines TRBV13 with TRBJ2-7, with 12 bases identical to TRBD1. The CDR3 covers 15 residues. In germline, CDR1 is PRHDT, CDR2 FYEKMQ (reference sequence). Trimming took 3 bases from V and 3 from J; bases not matched to a gene: 3. Here the CDR3 DNA reads TGTGCCAGCAGCTTGGGGACAGGGGGCTTCTACGAGCAGTACTTC. It codes for CASSLGTGGFYEQYF.

This clone was seen a single time. The CDR3 region has the DNA TGCGCCAGCAGCCAAATGGGCAGGGTGGGAGAGACCCAGTACTTC. Its translation is CASSQMGRVGETQYF. This chain uses TRBV4-3 with TRBJ2-5, with D perhaps matching TRBD1 (5 bases). CDR3 length: 15 residues. The V gene lost 2 bases and the J gene lost 4 bases, with 14 bases spanning the gap. From germline, CDR1 is LGHNA and CDR2 YSLEER.

The V and J genes are TRBV7-9 and TRBJ2-4; 11 nucleotides align to TRBD1. Germline loops: CDR1 SEHNR, CDR2 FQNEAQ (reference sequence). The trim removed 4 bases at V and 3 bases at J, leaving 2 bases unmatched. There are 15 residues in the CDR3. The CDR3 here is CASSWTGGDKNIQYF. In DNA form, the CDR3 reads TGTGCCAGCAGCTGGACAGGGGGCGACAAAAACATTCAGTACTTC. Full variable domain (outside the CDR3, taken from reference TRBV7-9 and TRBJ2-4): DTGVSQNPRHKITKRGQNVTFRCDPISEHNRLYWYRQTLGQGPEFLTYFQNEAQLEKSRLLSDRFSAERPKGSFSTLEIQRTEQGDSAMYLCASSWTGGDKNIQYFGAGTRLSVL.

The chain links TRBV27 to TRBJ2-4, with 7 bases that match TRBD1. The CDR3 extends over 18 amino acids. Germline trimming cut 10 bases from V and 0 bases from J; bases unmatched to any gene: 18. Germline CDR1 and CDR2: MNHEY and SMNVEV (reference sequence). The CDR3, as DNA: TGTGCCAACCTAAGGGACAGCAATGGACGGCTAGCCAAAAACATTCAGTACTTC. It specifies CANLRDSNGRLAKNIQYF.

The chain uses TRBV30 and TRBJ1-5; the match to TRBD1 covers 10 bases. J lost 7 bases, V lost 5 bases, and 2 bases had no gene match. The CDR3 is 12 amino acids. Germline V CDR1 and CDR2: GTSNPN, SVGIG (reference sequence). The CDR3 spells CAWDRGQQPQHF. CDR3 in DNA: TGTGCCTGGGACAGGGGGCAACAGCCCCAGCATTTT. Looking up the rest from reference TRBV30 and TRBJ1-5 gives the full variable domain: SQTIHQWPATLVQPVGSPLSLECTVEGTSNPNLYWYRQAAGRGLQLLFYSVGIGQISSEVPQNLSASRPQDRQFILSSKKLLLSDSGFYLCAWDRGQQPQHFGDGTRLSIL.

V gene TRBV9 combines with J gene TRBJ1-2; a possible D gene is TRBD1 (5 bases). CDR3 length: 14 residues. From germline, CDR1 is SGDLS and CDR2 YYNGEE. V lost 3 bases and J 4 bases, leaving 13 bases between the germline ends. The CDR3 sequence is CASSDTGGVYGYTF. In nucleotides, the CDR3 is TGTGCCAGCAGCGATACCGGGGGGGTCTATGGCTACACCTTC. The whole variable domain, remainder taken from reference TRBV9 and TRBJ1-2, is DSGVTQTPKHLITATGQRVTLRCSPRSGDLSVYWYQQSLDQGLQFLIQYYNGEERAKGNILERFSAQQFPDLHSELNLSSLELGDSALYFCASSDTGGVYGYTFGSGTRLTVV.

In DNA form, the CDR3 reads TGTGCCAGCAGCCAAGGTCGGACACCCCTAGCCAAAAACATTCAGTACTTC. Amino acid sequence: CASSQGRTPLAKNIQYF. This sequence joins TRBV3-1 (or the pseudogene TRBV3-2) and TRBJ2-4, with D possibly TRBD1 on 5 matching bases. From germline, CDR1 is LGHDT and CDR2 YNNKEL (reference sequence). Trimming left V 1 base short and J 0 bases short, with 13 bases between. The CDR3 sequence is 17 residues long.

This chain links TRBV28 with TRBJ1-4; 10 nucleotides agree with TRBD1. J gave up 5 bases and V 9 bases, and 9 bases lay outside the gene matches. The CDR3 consists of 15 residues. In germline, CDR1 is MDHEN, CDR2 SYDVKM. The CDR3: CASRQGAAVNEKLFF. CDR3 sequence (DNA): TGTGCCAGTCGACAGGGGGCTGCTGTAAATGAAAAACTGTTTTTT. The full variable domain, its missing parts supplied by reference TRBV28 and TRBJ1-4, is DVKVTQSSRYLVKRTGEKVFLECVQDMDHENMFWYRQDPGLGLRLIYFSYDVKMKEKGDIPEGYSVSREKKERFSLILESASTNQTSMYLCASRQGAAVNEKLFFGSGTQLSVL.

The V gene is TRBV5-6, the J gene TRBJ2-1, with 7 nucleotides matching TRBD1. The V gene's germline CDR1 is SGHDT and CDR2 YYEEEE. The CDR3 runs 15 residues. With 1 base clipped from V and 2 bases from J, the junction kept 3 bases outside the gene matches. The CDR3: CASSLQGVTYNEQFF. The DNA for the CDR3 is TGTGCCAGCAGCTTGCAGGGGGTCACCTACAATGAGCAGTTCTTC.

This clone was observed a single time. The V call is TRBV6-5, the J call TRBJ1-2; TRBD1 matches 9 bases. The CDR3 totals 15 residues. V shed 2 bases and J 2 bases; nucleotides not matched to a gene: 3. CDR1 is MNHEY and CDR2 is SVGAGI in the germline V gene. The CDR3 reads CASSYGQGLNYGYTF. CDR3 coding DNA: TGTGCCAGCAGTTACGGACAGGGGCTAAACTATGGCTACACCTTC.

This clone was observed a handful of times. Within the sample, other DNA sequences also encode this same CDR3. CDR3 in amino acids: CATSRGAGAYEQYF. CDR3 DNA sequence: TGTGCCACCAGCAGAGGTGCAGGGGCGTACGAGCAGTACTTC. The V gene is TRBV15, the J gene TRBJ2-7, with a possible D match to TRBD1 (6 bases). Trimming shortened V by 1 base and J by 4 bases, and 11 bases separated the two germline ends. The germline CDR1 and CDR2 sequences are LNHNV and YYDKDF (reference sequence). This CDR3 has 14 amino acids.

The chain joins TRBV30 to TRBJ1-1; 9 bases map to TRBD1. Germline V lookup: CDR1 GTSNPN, CDR2 SVGIG (reference sequence). The V segment lost 3 bases and the J segment 5 bases; nucleotides outside the gene matches: 7. CDR3 length: 14 amino acids. CDR3 sequence reads: CAWRQQGAHTEAFF. In DNA, the CDR3 is TGTGCCTGGAGGCAACAGGGGGCTCATACTGAAGCTTTCTTT.

The chain is built from TRBV7-3 and TRBJ2-1; D perhaps matches TRBD1 (6 bases). The length of the CDR3 is 15 residues. CDR1 and CDR2 from the germline V gene are SGHTA and FQGTGA. Trimming stripped 6 bases from V and 4 bases from J, with 16 bases between. CDR3 coding DNA: TGTGCCAGCAGTCCGTCGGGACACCCATACAATGAGCAGTTCTTC. It is translated as CASSPSGHPYNEQFF.

This chain joins TRBV4-1 and TRBJ1-2; D is ambiguous. V was cut by 0 bases and J by 5 bases, with 7 bases left in between. The CDR3 totals 13 residues. Germline V CDR1 and CDR2: MGHRA, YSYEKL. CDR3 coding DNA: TGCGCCAGCAGCCAAGATAGTCTGTATGGCTACACCTTC. Encoded protein: CASSQDSLYGYTF.

The rearrangement joins TRBV10-3 to TRBJ2-1; D might be TRBD2 (6 bases). Germline CDR1 ENHRY, CDR2 SYGVKD. The CDR3 is made up of 13 amino acids. Trimming shortened V by 5 bases and J by 7 bases, and 12 bases separated the two germline ends. In nucleotides, the CDR3 is TGTGCCATCAGTTCCGGGACTCTTAATGAGCAGTTCTTC. Translating it yields CAISSGTLNEQFF.

The chain joins TRBV7-9 to TRBJ2-1, with 9 bases identical to TRBD2. V lost 1 base and J lost 6; bases outside the gene matches: 1. Germline CDR1 and CDR2: SEHNR and FQNEAQ (reference sequence). This CDR3 region has 14 residues. CDR3 bases: TGTGCCAGCAGCTTAGGAGCGGGGGGCAATGAGCAGTTCTTC. Translation gives CASSLGAGGNEQFF.

In its sample, this clone was seen once. The V call is TRBV27, the J call TRBJ2-5, with 12 bases matching TRBD2. Trimming took 11 bases from V and 5 from J; bases not matched to a gene: 15. This CDR3 has 16 residues. CDR1 and CDR2 (germline): MNHEY, SMNVEV (reference sequence). CDR3 in amino acids: CAGGPLAGGPGETQYF. CDR3 in DNA: TGTGCCGGGGGACCTCTAGCGGGAGGGCCGGGGGAGACCCAGTACTTC.

V and J are TRBV27 and TRBJ2-7, with unresolved D. The germline V and J ends were trimmed by 8 bases and 3 bases, with 14 bases remaining between them. Germline CDR1 reads MNHEY; CDR2 reads SMNVEV (reference sequence). CDR3 length: 13 residues. The CDR3 DNA is TGTGCCAGCCATCGACACGGAAACTACGAGCAGTACTTC. It codes for CASHRHGNYEQYF.

V is TRBV18 and J is TRBJ1-1, with D possibly matching TRBD1 (5 bases). Germline V CDR1 and CDR2: KGHSH, LQKENI. V was clipped by 3 bases and J by 2 bases, with 13 bases between them. The CDR3 length is 15 residues. The DNA for the CDR3 is TGTGCCAGCTCACCGGGGAGGGGATTAAACACTGAAGCTTTCTTT. This gives the protein CASSPGRGLNTEAFF. Variable domain in full (rest from reference TRBV18 and TRBJ1-1): NAGVMQNPRHLVRRRGQEARLRCSPMKGHSHVYWYRQLPEEGLKFMVYLQKENIIDESGMPKERFSAEFPKEGPSILRIQQVVRGDSAAYFCASSPGRGLNTEAFFGQGTRLTVV.

V gene TRBV20-1 combines with J gene TRBJ2-7; D is undetermined. Looked up from germline, CDR1 is DFQATT and CDR2 is SNEGSKA (reference sequence). Trimming pared 4 bases from V and 5 bases from J, leaving 6 bases between. This CDR3 contains 10 residues. In DNA, the CDR3 is TGCAGTGCTAAAAAGCACGAGCAGTACTTC. It yields the protein CSAKKHEQYF.

The V and J genes are TRBV7-9 and TRBJ2-7, with D uncertain. V was clipped by 5 bases and J by 6 bases, with 14 bases between them. Germline-derived CDR1 and CDR2 are SEHNR and FQNEAQ (reference sequence). The CDR3 is made up of 13 amino acids. Written as DNA, the CDR3 is TGTGCCAGCAGCCCGATTGACTTGGGCGAGCAGTACTTC. Residues: CASSPIDLGEQYF.